This entry is about one T cell receptor (beta chain). Its antigen is undetermined. Aged roughly 6 to 95, donors were systemically healthy Caucasians from Russia. This specimen comes from a study of blood T cells in healthy people across ages. Whole-study results and caveats: Without sorted subsets, naive and antigen-experienced compartments could not be conclusively compared.

Trimming took 3 bases from V and 1 from J, leaving 7 bases between them. The CDR3 loop spans 14 amino acids. Germline V gene sequence: CDR1 KGHSH, CDR2 LQKENI. Together with a sample-barcoded 5' primer, a J-beta primer mix was included in a second PCR lasting roughly 6 to 12 cycles. Each cDNA molecule was tagged by a template-switch adaptor that had 12 random nucleotides. Every sample gave at least 2.5 million paired-end reads containing CDR3. TCRdb re-derived calls from the 5' RACE reads in MiXCR, one entry per CDR3 protein. Among fewer than 700,000 distinct CDR3 sequences listed, 45% to 55% were seen once.

The specimen was blood. This chain joins TRBV18 and TRBJ1-5; a weak D match, TRBD1 (5 bases). The sequence was collected from a man older than 75 in good health. For the CDR3, the DNA is TGTGCCAGCTCACCGGGACGGAGCAATCAGCCCCAGCATTTT. Translated, it gives CASSPGRSNQPQHF.